The 19 T cell receptor beta chains in this list originate from one sample, sequenced in a study of OX40 agonist ivuxolimab in advanced cancers. Libraries were prepared by immunoSEQ multiplex PCR; TCRdb keeps only in-frame clonotypes and omits some of them. The sample lists roughly 65,000 clones; about 82% were seen once. The source material was CD4+ or CD8+ T cells sorted from blood, sampled in a trial of the OX40 agonist ivuxolimab. The origin of the receptors is an adult with an advanced solid tumor such as melanoma, head and neck, liver or kidney cancer.

DNA of the CDR3: TGTGCCAGCATAACGAGGAGTTCGGGCTATGAGCAGTTCTTC. This sequence encodes CASITRSSGYEQFF. This chain joins TRBV2 and TRBJ2-1, with D hard to call. V lost 7 bases and J lost 8, with 18 bases in between. The germline CDR1 and CDR2 sequences are SNHLY and FYNNEI. CDR3 length equals 14 residues.

V gene TRBV4-2 combines with J gene TRBJ1-2; TRBD1 agrees at 7 bases. In germline, CDR1 is LGHNA, CDR2 YNFKEQ. The V segment lost 0 bases and the J segment 4 bases; nucleotides outside the gene matches: 8. This CDR3 is built from 16 residues. CDR3 nucleotide sequence: TGTGCCAGCAGCCAAGATCCCGGACAGGATATCTATGGCTACACCTTC. Amino acids: CASSQDPGQDIYGYTF.

This chain uses TRBV4-1 with TRBJ2-1, with D uncertain. Germline-derived CDR1 and CDR2 are MGHRA and YSYEKL. The V gene lost 1 base and the J gene lost 7 bases, with 5 bases spanning the gap. The CDR3 consists of 12 residues. The CDR3 region has the DNA TGCGCCAGCAGCCAAGTAGAGAATGAGCAGTTCTTC. Amino acid sequence: CASSQVENEQFF.

The chain carries TRBV5-1 and TRBJ1-6, with D perhaps matching TRBD1 (6 bases). Per the germline V gene, CDR1 is SGHRS and CDR2 is YFSETQ. Trimming removed 4 bases from V and 7 bases from J, with 9 bases in between. CDR3 length equals 13 residues. CDR3 in DNA: TGCGCCAGCAGCCGGACAGACAATTCACCCCTCCACTTT. Its translation: CASSRTDNSPLHF.

V usage is TRBV19 and J usage is TRBJ2-1; 7 nucleotides match TRBD2. The V gene end was trimmed by 7 bases and the J gene end by 1 base; junction bases not matched to a gene: 7. Germline lookup yields CDR1 LNHDA and CDR2 SQIVND (reference sequence). The CDR3 length is 15 residues. Here the CDR3 DNA reads TGTGCCAGTACCCAGATGGGGGGGTCCTACAATGAGCAGTTCTTC. Its protein product is CASTQMGGSYNEQFF. Full variable domain (rest looked up from reference TRBV19 and TRBJ2-1): DGGITQSPKYLFRKEGQNVTLSCEQNLNHDAMYWYRQDPGQGLRLIYYSQIVNDFQKGDIAEGYSVSREKKESFPLTVTSAQKNPTAFYLCASTQMGGSYNEQFFGPGTRLTVL.

The chain has TRBV6-5 and TRBJ1-1; D is uncertain. CDR1 is MNHEY, CDR2 SVGAGI, per germline. This CDR3 contains 15 residues. The V gene lost 0 bases and the J gene lost 0 bases, with 8 bases spanning the gap. In DNA form, the CDR3 reads TGTGCCAGCAGTTACTCGAGGGCCATGAACACTGAAGCTTTCTTT. It encodes CASSYSRAMNTEAFF.

A single count supports this clone. This chain links TRBV28 with TRBJ2-7; D is ambiguous. Germline loops: CDR1 MDHEN, CDR2 SYDVKM. This CDR3 is built from 12 residues. Trimming removed 2 bases at V and 7 bases at J, with 9 bases between. In DNA form, the CDR3 reads TGTGCCAGCAGTTTAAAGATGAGGGAGCAGTACTTC. This translates into CASSLKMREQYF. The full variable domain, with the rest looked up from reference TRBV28 and TRBJ2-7, is DVKVTQSSRYLVKRTGEKVFLECVQDMDHENMFWYRQDPGLGLRLIYFSYDVKMKEKGDIPEGYSVSREKKERFSLILESASTNQTSMYLCASSLKMREQYFGPGTRLTVT.

The V and J genes are TRBV30 and TRBJ1-5, with a weak D call TRBD1 (6 bases). This CDR3 region has 16 residues. The germline CDR1 and CDR2 sequences are GTSNPN and SVGIG (reference sequence). Trimming shortened V by 0 bases and J by 7 bases, and 19 bases separated the two germline ends. The CDR3 spells CAWSVGRGPLGQPQHF. CDR3 DNA sequence: TGTGCCTGGAGTGTTGGCCGGGGGCCGCTCGGGCAGCCCCAGCATTTT. The full variable domain, its missing parts supplied by reference TRBV30 and TRBJ1-5, is SQTIHQWPATLVQPVGSPLSLECTVEGTSNPNLYWYRQAAGRGLQLLFYSVGIGQISSEVPQNLSASRPQDRQFILSSKKLLLSDSGFYLCAWSVGRGPLGQPQHFGDGTRLSIL.

A note on this clone: Distinct nucleotide sequences in the sample also encode this CDR3. CDR3 amino acids: CASSTSRASAGELFF. The CDR3 coding sequence is TGTGCCAGCTCCACCAGCAGGGCTAGCGCCGGGGAGCTGTTTTTT. This chain uses TRBV5-6 with TRBJ2-2; D possibly corresponds to TRBD2 (6 bases). V lost 7 bases and J 6 bases, leaving 19 bases between the germline ends. Germline-derived CDR1 and CDR2 are SGHDT and YYEEEE. There are 15 residues in the CDR3.

CDR3 DNA sequence: TGCGCCAGCAGCCAACCGGACAGGGGGCCAGAGACCCAGTACTTC. This gives the protein CASSQPDRGPETQYF. The gene calls are TRBV4-1 and TRBJ2-5; 11 nucleotides line up with TRBD1. CDR3 length equals 15 residues. CDR1 and CDR2 (germline): MGHRA, YSYEKL. Unmatched junction bases numbered 3, after V lost 2 bases and J lost 4 bases.

The V gene is TRBV28, the J gene TRBJ2-5; 8 bases match TRBD2. The CDR3 loop spans 15 amino acids. The trim removed 5 bases at V and 5 bases at J, leaving 10 bases unmatched. Germline V gene lookup returns CDR1 MDHEN and CDR2 SYDVKM. As DNA, the CDR3 is TGTGCCAGCAGTACAGCGGGAGAGGTCGGGGAGACCCAGTACTTC. Translating gives CASSTAGEVGETQYF.

The V and J genes are TRBV5-1 and TRBJ2-7; 9 bases are shared with TRBD1. V lost 3 bases and J lost 10; bases outside the gene matches: 8. Germline CDR1 SGHRS, CDR2 YFSETQ. The CDR3 extends over 13 amino acids. CDR3 protein: CASSSSGTGFQYF. Here the CDR3 DNA reads TGCGCCAGCAGCTCATCCGGGACAGGGTTCCAGTACTTC.

The V gene is TRBV18, the J gene TRBJ1-1; TRBD1 matches 7 bases. Germline V CDR1 and CDR2: KGHSH, LQKENI. The junction had 9 bases not matched to a gene; V was cut back by 3 bases and J by 8 bases. The CDR3 covers 14 residues. CDR3 coding DNA: TGTGCCAGCTCACCCCTTATAACAGGGGACGAAGCTTTCTTT. Translation gives CASSPLITGDEAFF.

The sample holds one count of this clone. J is TRBJ2-3 and V is TRBV5-8; D unresolved. The CDR3 consists of 14 residues. V lost 2 bases and J lost 0, with 7 bases in between. Germline V gives CDR1 SGHTS, CDR2 YDEGEE. The CDR3 DNA reads TGTGCCAGCAGCTTAGACATTAGCACAGATACGCAGTATTTT. It yields the protein CASSLDISTDTQYF.

The chain couples TRBV7-3 to TRBJ2-1; 11 nucleotides align to TRBD2. This CDR3 is 18 amino acids long. The ends lost 1 base at V and 2 bases at J; junction bases unmatched: 7. Germline-derived CDR1 and CDR2 are SGHTA and FQGTGA. The CDR3 bases are TGTGCCAGCAGCTTAAGGCCACCGACTAGCGGGACCTACAATGAGCAGTTCTTC. Translated, it gives CASSLRPPTSGTYNEQFF.

The V call is TRBV7-2, the J call TRBJ1-4; TRBD1 matches 7 bases. This CDR3 region has 16 residues. J lost 3 bases, V lost 5 bases, and 9 bases had no gene match. Germline CDR1 and CDR2: SGHTA and FQGNSA. CDR3 protein: CASSVVGTAANEKLFF. In nucleotides, the CDR3 is TGTGCCAGCAGCGTAGTTGGGACAGCCGCTAATGAAAAACTGTTTTTT.

V is TRBV28 and J is TRBJ2-7; weak D call: TRBD2 (6 bases). CDR1 is MDHEN, CDR2 SYDVKM, per germline. The CDR3 is 14 residues long. Trimming shortened V by 6 bases and J by 2 bases, and 14 bases separated the two germline ends. The CDR3 sequence is CASSIHRGTYEQYF. CDR3 DNA sequence: TGTGCCAGCAGCATACACCGGGGGACCTACGAGCAGTACTTC.

J is TRBJ2-1 and V is TRBV11-2; D is undetermined. Trimming shortened V by 5 bases and J by 10 bases, and 12 bases separated the two germline ends. This CDR3 region has 12 residues. Germline V gene lookup returns CDR1 SGHAT and CDR2 FQNNGV. The CDR3: CASSRWTREQFF. CDR3 coding DNA: TGTGCCAGCAGCCGGTGGACGCGGGAGCAGTTCTTC.

The J gene is TRBJ2-7, the V gene TRBV2, with TRBD1 matching over 8 bases. Germline CDR1 reads SNHLY; CDR2 reads FYNNEI. The CDR3 spans 13 residues. V gave up 6 bases and J gave up 7 bases; unmatched junction bases: 8. The CDR3: CASRTGRGREQYF. In DNA, the CDR3 is TGTGCCAGCAGGACAGGCAGGGGGCGAGAGCAGTACTTC.